This T cell receptor (beta chain) is from a study of breast tumors, draining lymph nodes, adjacent tissues. Regarding the study as a whole: The lymph node origin of tumor T cells was framed as consistent with a hypothesis, not demonstrated. Luminal-like breast cancer showed significantly greater tumor-nontumor repertoire similarity than basal-like breast cancer did. Tumor TCR diversity was below lymph nodes but above nontumor tissue. Findings are consistent with lymph node origin and intratumoral expansion of most tumor T cells.

This clonotype was recorded many times. Its specificity is not known. TCRdb redid the calling of the multiplex PCR reads with MiXCR, one entry per CDR3 protein. Here the sample spans about 200,000 distinct CDR3 sequences, 34% being singletons. The V gene lost 3 bases and the J gene lost 2 bases, with 10 bases spanning the gap. This CDR3 is built from 13 residues. Germline CDR1 is DFQATT and CDR2 is SNEGSKA (reference sequence). The lymph nodes were axillary draining lymph nodes from breast cancer patients. The sequencing sample was made of axillary lymph node tissue. The chain recombines TRBV20-1 with TRBJ1-2; D perhaps matches TRBD1 (6 bases). The TCR originated in a female donor with breast cancer. Some clones in this sample may be carry-over from other donors' samples. As DNA, the CDR3 is TGCAGTGCTAGGGGCGGGGGCAACTATGGCTACACCTTC. Its protein is CSARGGGNYGYTF.